The 9 T cell receptor beta chains below were found in one sample sequenced in a study of radiotherapy plus CTLA-4 blockade in lung cancer. TCRdb keeps only in-frame clones here, not all; method: immunoSEQ multiplex PCR. This table holds some 110,000 clones, roughly 80% found once. The sequenced sample was peripheral blood, obtained from a patient treated with radiotherapy plus ipilimumab. All receptors come from a human donor with non-small cell lung cancer who had a partial response to radiotherapy plus ipilimumab.

The chain uses TRBV7-3 and TRBJ2-1; 12 nucleotides align to TRBD2. V shed 2 bases, J shed 0 bases, and the junction held 11 bases outside the gene matches. CDR1 SGHTA and CDR2 FQGTGA come from the germline V gene. This CDR3 contains 20 residues. CDR3 residues: CASSLVLAGGPNLSYNEQFF. The CDR3 nucleotides are TGTGCCAGCAGCTTAGTTCTAGCGGGAGGGCCTAACCTCTCCTACAATGAGCAGTTCTTC.

The chain combines TRBV7-9 with TRBJ2-1; 7 nucleotides line up with TRBD1. V lost 2 bases and J lost 7; bases outside the gene matches: 8. This CDR3 is 15 amino acids long. The germline gives CDR1 SEHNR, CDR2 FQNEAQ (reference sequence). The CDR3 sequence is CASSLLDRPNNEQFF. In nucleotides, the CDR3 is TGTGCCAGCAGCTTATTGGACAGGCCAAATAATGAGCAGTTCTTC.

This clone was seen ten or more times. The rearrangement links TRBV18 to TRBJ1-1; D is unclear. The V gene lost 4 bases and the J gene lost 7 bases, with 13 bases spanning the gap. The CDR3 is 13 amino acids. The germline gives CDR1 KGHSH, CDR2 LQKENI. CDR3: CASSQPGLIEAFF. CDR3 coding DNA: TGTGCCAGCTCACAACCTGGACTGATTGAAGCTTTCTTT.

The chain has TRBV28 and TRBJ1-4; TRBD1 agrees at 7 bases. The CDR3 contains 15 residues. Germline CDR1 MDHEN, CDR2 SYDVKM. With V trimmed by 7 bases and J by 5 bases, 10 bases remained unmatched. Here the CDR3 reads CASNNFQGGNEKLFF. The CDR3 DNA reads as TGTGCCAGCAATAATTTTCAAGGGGGCAATGAAAAACTGTTTTTT.

As for this clone: The junction departs from the called germline gene at one end, perhaps through a read error. The CDR3 reads CASSAAAGVTYNEQFF. The CDR3 DNA reads as TGTGCTAGCAGCGCGGCGGCGGGAGTAACCTACAATGAGCAGTTCTTC. The chain has TRBV7-7 and TRBJ2-1, with TRBD2 matching 7 bases. The CDR3 consists of 16 residues. In germline, CDR1 is SSHAT, CDR2 FNYEAQ (reference sequence).

This sequence joins TRBV7-2 and TRBJ2-1; 8 bases agree with TRBD2. The J segment lost 8 bases and the V segment lost 5 bases, leaving 11 bases of the junction unmatched. Germline lookup yields CDR1 SGHTA and CDR2 FQGNSA. The length of the CDR3 is 15 residues. The CDR3 protein is CASSLGFIGGDEQFF. In DNA, the CDR3 is TGTGCCAGCAGCCTGGGGTTCATCGGGGGGGATGAGCAGTTCTTC.

The chain employs TRBV18 and TRBJ2-3; TRBD2 agrees at 10 bases. Germline V lookup: CDR1 KGHSH, CDR2 LQKENI. J gave up 3 bases and V 0 bases, and 9 bases lay outside the gene matches. The CDR3 is 18 residues long. CDR3 sequence reads: CASSPPLAGVSGTDTQYF. The DNA for the CDR3 is TGTGCCAGCTCACCACCGCTAGCGGGAGTTTCAGGGACAGATACGCAGTATTTT.

The chain links TRBV28 to TRBJ2-1; 9 nucleotides agree with TRBD1. This CDR3 spans 14 amino acids. Germline V gene sequence: CDR1 MDHEN, CDR2 SYDVKM. J lost 7 bases, V lost 7 bases, and 8 bases had no gene match. CDR3 amino acids: CASTRDRVSNEQFF. In DNA form, the CDR3 reads TGTGCCAGCACCCGGGACAGGGTGTCTAATGAGCAGTTCTTC.

This chain uses TRBV27 with TRBJ2-5, with 9 bases that match TRBD2. Trimming cost V 5 bases and J 2 bases; bases outside gene matches: 9. This CDR3 is built from 16 residues. The V gene's germline CDR1 is MNHEY and CDR2 SMNVEV (reference sequence). The CDR3 loop is CASSHGTSLWQETQYF. The CDR3 DNA is TGTGCCAGCAGTCACGGGACTAGCCTATGGCAAGAGACCCAGTACTTC.